The 22 T cell receptor beta chains below were found in one sample sequenced in a study of CD8 T cells in ankylosing spondylitis. TCRdb ran MiXCR on the 5' RACE reads and lists one entry per CDR3 protein. The sample lists under 300,000 distinct CDR3 sequences; roughly a tenth were seen once. Sequencing was done on a sample of blood, either unsorted or a sorted T cell fraction (not recorded which). These receptors came from a male donor with ankylosing spondylitis or in good health (not recorded which).

This clonotype was observed at least ten times. The chain carries TRBV7-9 and TRBJ1-3; D perhaps matches TRBD1 (6 bases). The CDR3 is 11 amino acids. Trimming took 4 bases from V and 11 from J, leaving 9 bases between them. Germline V gives CDR1 SEHNR, CDR2 FQNEAQ (reference sequence). DNA for the CDR3: TGTGCCAGCAGCTCGGCAGGGGCCATATATTTT. It yields the protein CASSSAGAIYF. Using reference TRBV7-9 and TRBJ1-3 for the parts outside the CDR3, the full variable domain is DTGVSQNPRHKITKRGQNVTFRCDPISEHNRLYWYRQTLGQGPEFLTYFQNEAQLEKSRLLSDRFSAERPKGSFSTLEIQRTEQGDSAMYLCASSSAGAIYFGEGSWLTVV.

This clonotype showed up just a few times. V is TRBV7-8 and J is TRBJ2-2, with D unresolved. CDR1 is SGHVS and CDR2 is FQNEAQ in the germline V gene. Trimming pared 4 bases from V and 8 bases from J, leaving 11 bases between. The CDR3 spans 13 residues. The DNA of the CDR3 is TGTGCCAGCAGCTCCGGTCCTTCGGGGGAGCTGTTTTTT. As protein: CASSSGPSGELFF.

The chain carries TRBV7-9 and TRBJ2-3, with 8 nucleotides matching TRBD2. After removal of 10 bases from V and 0 bases from J, the junction contained 3 bases not matched to a gene. The CDR3 covers 13 residues. The germline gives CDR1 SEHNR, CDR2 FQNEAQ (reference sequence). CDR3 sequence: CATSGGSTDTQYF. CDR3 bases: TGTGCCACCTCGGGGGGGAGCACAGATACGCAGTATTTT. The entire variable domain, with the rest obtained from reference TRBV7-9 and TRBJ2-3, is as follows: DTGVSQNPRHKITKRGQNVTFRCDPISEHNRLYWYRQTLGQGPEFLTYFQNEAQLEKSRLLSDRFSAERPKGSFSTLEIQRTEQGDSAMYLCATSGGSTDTQYFGPGTRLTVL.

At least ten counts were recorded for this clonotype. V usage is TRBV2 and J usage is TRBJ2-5; a weak D match, TRBD2 (6 bases). The CDR3 extends over 15 amino acids. The germline V and J ends were trimmed by 7 bases and 2 bases, with 17 bases remaining between them. Germline V lookup: CDR1 SNHLY, CDR2 FYNNEI. In DNA, the CDR3 is TGTGCCAGCACCATCACTGGGGCGGGGCAAGAGACCCAGTACTTC. It encodes CASTITGAGQETQYF.

Worth noting for this clonotype: One junction end does not reproduce the germline sequence, and a read error may be involved. The J gene is TRBJ2-1, the V gene TRBV13; D uncertain. Germline-derived CDR1 and CDR2 are PRHDT and FYEKMQ (reference sequence). This CDR3 has 11 residues. Here the CDR3 DNA reads TGTGCCAGCAGCTTAGTCAATGCGCAGTTCTTC. It encodes CASSLVNAQFF. Using reference TRBV13 and TRBJ2-1 for the parts outside the CDR3, the full variable domain is AAGVIQSPRHLIKEKRETATLKCYPIPRHDTVYWYQQGPGQDPQFLISFYEKMQSDKGSIPDRFSAQQFSDYHSELNMSSLELGDSALYFCASSLVNAQFFGPGTRLTVL.

CDR3 in DNA: TGCGCCAGCAGCTTAAAGACTAGCGTCGCCGAAGATACGCAGTATTTT. This translates into CASSLKTSVAEDTQYF. The genes are TRBV5-1 and TRBJ2-3, with TRBD2 identical over 8 bases. Trimming removed 2 bases from V and 5 bases from J; junction bases left unmatched: 10. CDR1 is SGHRS and CDR2 is YFSETQ in the germline V gene. CDR3 length equals 16 residues.

This clonotype was seen repeatedly, ten times or more. The chain carries TRBV7-9 and TRBJ2-7; D assignment may be TRBD1 or TRBD2 (5 bases each). Germline values: CDR1 SEHNR, CDR2 FQNEAQ (reference sequence). The CDR3 contains 12 residues. Trimming shortened V by 8 bases and J by 6 bases, and 14 bases separated the two germline ends. CDR3 in amino acids: CASVAYGAEQYF. The DNA for the CDR3 is TGTGCCAGCGTTGCCTACGGGGCCGAGCAGTACTTC. The full variable domain, its missing parts supplied by reference TRBV7-9 and TRBJ2-7, is DTGVSQNPRHKITKRGQNVTFRCDPISEHNRLYWYRQTLGQGPEFLTYFQNEAQLEKSRLLSDRFSAERPKGSFSTLEIQRTEQGDSAMYLCASVAYGAEQYFGPGTRLTVT.

The table lists this clonotype with many counts. V usage is TRBV5-8 and J usage is TRBJ1-3; D perhaps matches TRBD1 (6 bases). The CDR3 loop spans 17 amino acids. Germline loops: CDR1 SGHTS, CDR2 YDEGEE. Trimming cost V 4 bases and J 3 bases, with 20 bases left between them. CDR3 residues: CASSAQTGRSGGNTIYF. The CDR3 coding sequence is TGTGCCAGCAGCGCCCAAACAGGGAGGTCAGGTGGAAACACCATATATTTT.

This clonotype has ten or more counts. V usage is TRBV7-2 and J usage is TRBJ2-3; D is uncertain. Germline CDR1 is SGHTA and CDR2 is FQGNSA. Trimming removed 4 bases at V and 2 bases at J, with 4 bases between. The CDR3 runs to 12 residues. The CDR3 DNA reads as TGTGCCAGCAGCTCCGTCACAGATACGCAGTATTTT. Translation gives CASSSVTDTQYF.

This clonotype was recorded many times. The rearrangement uses TRBV27 and TRBJ2-1; D is unresolved. The CDR3 has 14 residues. Germline V lookup: CDR1 MNHEY, CDR2 SMNVEV (reference sequence). Deletions cut 6 bases from V and 0 bases from J, with 9 bases between. CDR3: CASSPDGSYNEQFF. In DNA form, the CDR3 reads TGTGCCAGCAGCCCGGACGGCTCCTACAATGAGCAGTTCTTC.

Many counts were recorded for this clonotype. The chain has TRBV12-3 or TRBV12-4 and TRBJ2-3; 7 bases are shared with TRBD1. The CDR3 spans 15 residues. The trim removed 6 bases at V and 2 bases at J, leaving 8 bases unmatched. CDR3 amino acids: CASSTTGVYTDTQYF. The CDR3 DNA reads as TGTGCCAGCAGCACTACAGGGGTCTACACAGATACGCAGTATTTT.

At least ten counts were recorded for this clonotype. This chain uses TRBV13 with TRBJ1-1; TRBD1 matches at 7 bases. The germline gives CDR1 PRHDT, CDR2 FYEKMQ (reference sequence). J gave up 7 bases and V 3 bases, and 8 bases lay outside the gene matches. CDR3 length: 14 amino acids. CDR3 sequence reads: CASSFPDRVIEAFF. The CDR3 coding sequence is TGTGCCAGCAGCTTTCCAGACAGGGTAATTGAAGCTTTCTTT.

The chain carries TRBV6-5 and TRBJ2-1; possibly TRBD2 for D (5 bases). CDR3 length equals 15 residues. Per the germline V gene, CDR1 is MNHEY and CDR2 is SVGAGI. V lost 2 bases and J lost 5, with 13 bases in between. The CDR3 is CASSYAAHGDNEQFF. CDR3 DNA sequence: TGTGCCAGCAGTTACGCGGCCCACGGGGACAATGAGCAGTTCTTC.

This clonotype was counted ten times or more. The chain couples TRBV12-3 or TRBV12-4 to TRBJ1-1; D unclear. The germline V and J ends were trimmed by 1 base and 4 bases, with 10 bases remaining between them. There are 14 residues in the CDR3. CDR3 bases: TGTGCCAGCAGTTTAGGACTGTCGGGCACTGAAGCTTTCTTT. Translated: CASSLGLSGTEAFF.

The chain combines TRBV19 with TRBJ2-2; D is unclear. The V end was cut by 5 bases, the J end by 6 bases, with 7 bases between. Germline V CDR1 and CDR2: LNHDA, SQIVND (reference sequence). This CDR3 spans 12 amino acids. CDR3 DNA sequence: TGTGCCAGTAGTGAGTTTCCCGGGGAGCTGTTTTTT. Translated: CASSEFPGELFF. Filled out from reference TRBV19 and TRBJ2-2, the complete variable domain reads DGGITQSPKYLFRKEGQNVTLSCEQNLNHDAMYWYRQDPGQGLRLIYYSQIVNDFQKGDIAEGYSVSREKKESFPLTVTSAQKNPTAFYLCASSEFPGELFFGEGSRLTVL.

This clonotype was seen only a few times. This chain links TRBV5-5 with TRBJ2-2; D not certain. CDR1 is SGHKS, CDR2 YYEKEE, per germline (reference sequence). This CDR3 is built from 14 residues. V was cut by 0 bases and J by 5 bases, with 8 bases left in between. In DNA, the CDR3 is TGTGCCAGCAGCTTGGGGTCCCCAACCGGGGAGCTGTTTTTT. Translating it yields CASSLGSPTGELFF.

This clonotype was counted a few times. This chain links TRBV11-2 with TRBJ2-2, with D possibly TRBD2 on 5 matching bases. Germline V gene lookup returns CDR1 SGHAT and CDR2 FQNNGV. The CDR3 contains 13 residues. Trimming cost V 6 bases and J 3 bases, with 8 bases left between them. The CDR3 here is CASSSDYTGELFF. CDR3 in DNA: TGTGCCAGCAGTTCGGACTACACCGGGGAGCTGTTTTTT.

In this sample, this clonotype turned up many times. This chain links TRBV20-1 with TRBJ2-1, with D possibly being TRBD1 or TRBD2 (5 bases each). The V gene lost 5 bases and the J gene lost 8 bases, with 13 bases spanning the gap. The germline V gene has CDR1 DFQATT and CDR2 SNEGSKA (reference sequence). The CDR3 contains 12 residues. CDR3 loop: CSAGGVKDEQFF. As DNA, the CDR3 is TGCAGTGCTGGGGGAGTAAAGGATGAGCAGTTCTTC.

This clonotype was seen repeatedly, ten times or more. V usage is TRBV5-1 and J usage is TRBJ2-6; D gene unclear. V was pared by 3 bases and J by 0 bases, with 16 bases between. Per the germline V gene, CDR1 is SGHRS and CDR2 is YFSETQ. The CDR3 spans 18 residues. CDR3 in amino acids: CASSSDPKILSGANVLTF. The CDR3, as DNA: TGCGCCAGCAGCTCGGACCCTAAAATCCTCTCTGGGGCCAACGTCCTGACTTTC. Together with reference TRBV5-1 and TRBJ2-6, the CDR3 gives the full variable domain: KAGVTQTPRYLIKTRGQQVTLSCSPISGHRSVSWYQQTPGQGLQFLFEYFSETQRNKGNFPGRFSGRQFSNSRSEMNVSTLELGDSALYLCASSSDPKILSGANVLTFGAGSRLTVL.

The sample holds a few counts of this clonotype. The V and J genes are TRBV2 and TRBJ2-3, with 9 positions matching TRBD2. Germline CDR1 reads SNHLY; CDR2 reads FYNNEI. Trimming at V came to 1 base and at J to 5 bases, leaving 4 bases not matched to a gene. CDR3 length: 15 residues. DNA for the CDR3: TGTGCCAGCAGTGAAGGTAGCGGGGGACGAGATACGCAGTATTTT. It yields the protein CASSEGSGGRDTQYF.

This clonotype was recorded many times. This chain links TRBV15 with TRBJ2-5; D remains ambiguous. Trimming removed 5 bases from V and 5 bases from J, with 12 bases in between. This CDR3 spans 13 amino acids. Germline V CDR1 and CDR2: LNHNV, YYDKDF (reference sequence). In DNA form, the CDR3 reads TGTGCCACCAGCGGCCATATCGATGAGACCCAGTACTTC. The encoded protein is CATSGHIDETQYF.

This clonotype was recorded at least ten times. The V call is TRBV5-6, the J call TRBJ1-6; D is undetermined. Trimming cost V 4 bases and J 10 bases, with 9 bases left between them. Germline lookup yields CDR1 SGHDT and CDR2 YYEEEE. This CDR3 region has 12 residues. CDR3 sequence (DNA): TGTGCCAGCAGCCTCCCAGCGTCACCCCTCCACTTT. Amino acids: CASSLPASPLHF.